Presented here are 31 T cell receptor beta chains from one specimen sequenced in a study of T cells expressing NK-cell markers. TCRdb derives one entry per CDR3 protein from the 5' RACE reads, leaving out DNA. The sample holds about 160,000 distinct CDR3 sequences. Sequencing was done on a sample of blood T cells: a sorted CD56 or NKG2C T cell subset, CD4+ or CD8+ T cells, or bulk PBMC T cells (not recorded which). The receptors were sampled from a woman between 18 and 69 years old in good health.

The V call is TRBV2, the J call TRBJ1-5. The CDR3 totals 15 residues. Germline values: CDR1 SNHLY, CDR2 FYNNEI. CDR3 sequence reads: CASSAGHRGDQPQHF. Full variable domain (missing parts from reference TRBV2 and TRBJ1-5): EPEVTQTPSHQVTQMGQEVILRCVPISNHLYFYWYRQILGQKVEFLVSFYNNEISEKSEIFDDQFSVERPDGSNFTLKIRSTKLEDSAMYFCASSAGHRGDQPQHFGDGTRLSIL.

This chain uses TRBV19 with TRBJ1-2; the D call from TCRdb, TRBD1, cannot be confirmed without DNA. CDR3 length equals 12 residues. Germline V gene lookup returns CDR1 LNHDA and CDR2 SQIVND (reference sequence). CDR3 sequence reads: CASSTQGYGYTF.

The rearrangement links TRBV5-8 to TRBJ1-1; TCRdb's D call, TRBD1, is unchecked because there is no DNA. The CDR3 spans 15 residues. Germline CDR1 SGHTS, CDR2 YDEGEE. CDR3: CASSPRGQGNTEAFF.

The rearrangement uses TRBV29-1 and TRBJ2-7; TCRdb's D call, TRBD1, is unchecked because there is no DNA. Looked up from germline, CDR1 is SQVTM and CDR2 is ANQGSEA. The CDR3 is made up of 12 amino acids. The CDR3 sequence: CSVVISQGEQYF.

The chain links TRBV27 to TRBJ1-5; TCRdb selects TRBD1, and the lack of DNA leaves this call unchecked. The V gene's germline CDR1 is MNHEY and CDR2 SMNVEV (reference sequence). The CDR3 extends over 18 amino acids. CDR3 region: CASSHLALHGGRGQPQHF.

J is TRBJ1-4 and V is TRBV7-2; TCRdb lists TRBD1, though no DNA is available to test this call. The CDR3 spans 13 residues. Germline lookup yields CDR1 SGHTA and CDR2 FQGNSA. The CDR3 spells CASSLGTAEKLFF.

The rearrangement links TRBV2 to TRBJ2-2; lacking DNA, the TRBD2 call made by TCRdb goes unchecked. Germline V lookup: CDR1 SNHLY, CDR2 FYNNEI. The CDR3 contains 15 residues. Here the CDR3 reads CASSRTGTTGWELFF.

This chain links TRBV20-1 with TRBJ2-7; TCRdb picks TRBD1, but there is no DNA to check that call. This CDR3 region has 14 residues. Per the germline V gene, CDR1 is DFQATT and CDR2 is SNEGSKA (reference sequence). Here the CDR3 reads CSARVWGQDYEQYF.

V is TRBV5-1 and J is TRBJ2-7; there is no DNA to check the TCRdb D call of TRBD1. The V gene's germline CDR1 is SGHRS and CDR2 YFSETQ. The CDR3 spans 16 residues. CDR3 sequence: CASSPSVGGTAYEQYF.

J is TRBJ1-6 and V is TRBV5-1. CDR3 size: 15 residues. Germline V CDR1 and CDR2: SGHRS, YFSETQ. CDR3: CASSLVASYNSPLHF.

The CDR3 sequence: CASSQVDNGEQFF. The V and J genes are TRBV4-2 and TRBJ2-1. The CDR3 covers 13 residues. Per the germline V gene, CDR1 is LGHNA and CDR2 is YNFKEQ.

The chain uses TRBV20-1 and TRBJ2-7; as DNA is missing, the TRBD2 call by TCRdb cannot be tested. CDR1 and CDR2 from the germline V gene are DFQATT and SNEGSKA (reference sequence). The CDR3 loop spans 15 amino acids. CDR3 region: CSASMTSGGGYEQYF.

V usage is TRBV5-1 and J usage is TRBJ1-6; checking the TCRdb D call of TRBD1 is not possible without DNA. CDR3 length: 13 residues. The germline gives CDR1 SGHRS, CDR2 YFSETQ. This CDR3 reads CASSFRGDSPLHF.

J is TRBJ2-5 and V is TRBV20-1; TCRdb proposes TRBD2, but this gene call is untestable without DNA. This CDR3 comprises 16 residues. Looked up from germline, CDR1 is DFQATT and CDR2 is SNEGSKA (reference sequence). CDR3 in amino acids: CSARAWTSGGIETQYF.

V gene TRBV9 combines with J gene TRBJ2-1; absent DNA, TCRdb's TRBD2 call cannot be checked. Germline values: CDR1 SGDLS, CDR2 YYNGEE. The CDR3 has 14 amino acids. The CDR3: CASSPPASRGEQFF.

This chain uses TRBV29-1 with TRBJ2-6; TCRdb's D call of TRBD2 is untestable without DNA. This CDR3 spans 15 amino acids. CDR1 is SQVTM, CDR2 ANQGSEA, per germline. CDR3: CSVAGLFSGANVLTF.

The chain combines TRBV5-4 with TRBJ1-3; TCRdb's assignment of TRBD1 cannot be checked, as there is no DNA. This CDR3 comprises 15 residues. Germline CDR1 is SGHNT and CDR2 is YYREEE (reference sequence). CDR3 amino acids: CASSQDRFSGNTIYF.

CDR3 sequence: CASSFRDLSYNEQFF. The chain is built from TRBV5-1 and TRBJ2-1; the TRBD2 assignment by TCRdb is unverifiable without DNA. The V gene's germline CDR1 is SGHRS and CDR2 YFSETQ. CDR3 length equals 15 residues.

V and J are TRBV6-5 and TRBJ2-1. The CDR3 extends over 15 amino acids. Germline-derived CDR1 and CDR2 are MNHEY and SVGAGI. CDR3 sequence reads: CASSYSGSSRDEQFF.

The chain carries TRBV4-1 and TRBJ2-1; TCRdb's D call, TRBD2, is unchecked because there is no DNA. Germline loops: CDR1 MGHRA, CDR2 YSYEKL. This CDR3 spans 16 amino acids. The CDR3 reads CASSQGTSPLPNEQFF.

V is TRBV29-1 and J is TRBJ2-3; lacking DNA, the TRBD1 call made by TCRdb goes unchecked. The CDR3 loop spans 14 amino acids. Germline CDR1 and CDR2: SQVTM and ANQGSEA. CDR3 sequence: CSSFQGNGRDTQYF.

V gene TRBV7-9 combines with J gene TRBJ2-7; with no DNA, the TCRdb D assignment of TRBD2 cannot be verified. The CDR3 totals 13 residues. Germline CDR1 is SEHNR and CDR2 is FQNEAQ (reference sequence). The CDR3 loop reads CASSTRLAGEQYF. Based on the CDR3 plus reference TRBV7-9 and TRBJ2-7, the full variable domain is DTGVSQNPRHKITKRGQNVTFRCDPISEHNRLYWYRQTLGQGPEFLTYFQNEAQLEKSRLLSDRFSAERPKGSFSTLEIQRTEQGDSAMYLCASSTRLAGEQYFGPGTRLTVT.

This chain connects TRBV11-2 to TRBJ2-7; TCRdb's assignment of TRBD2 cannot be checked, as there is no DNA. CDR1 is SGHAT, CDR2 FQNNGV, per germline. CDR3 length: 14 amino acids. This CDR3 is CASSLSGGLYEQYF. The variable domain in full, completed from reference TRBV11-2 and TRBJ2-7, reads EAGVAQSPRYKIIEKRQSVAFWCNPISGHATLYWYQQILGQGPKLLIQFQNNGVVDDSQLPKDRFSAERLKGVDSTLKIQPAKLEDSAVYLCASSLSGGLYEQYFGPGTRLTVT.

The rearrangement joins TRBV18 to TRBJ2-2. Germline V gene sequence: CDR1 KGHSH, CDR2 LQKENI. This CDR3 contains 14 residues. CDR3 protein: CASSSSGNTGELFF. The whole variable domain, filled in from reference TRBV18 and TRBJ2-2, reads NAGVMQNPRHLVRRRGQEARLRCSPMKGHSHVYWYRQLPEEGLKFMVYLQKENIIDESGMPKERFSAEFPKEGPSILRIQQVVRGDSAAYFCASSSSGNTGELFFGEGSRLTVL.

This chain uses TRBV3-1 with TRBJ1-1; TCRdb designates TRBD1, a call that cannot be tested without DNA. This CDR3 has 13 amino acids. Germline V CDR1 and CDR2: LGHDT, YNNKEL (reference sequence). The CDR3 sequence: CARGDGENAEAFF. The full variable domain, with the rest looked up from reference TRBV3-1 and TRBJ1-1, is DTAVSQTPKYLVTQMGNDKSIKCEQNLGHDTMYWYKQDSKKFLKIMFSYNNKELIINETVPNRFSPKSPDKAHLNLHINSLELGDSAVYFCARGDGENAEAFFGQGTRLTVV.

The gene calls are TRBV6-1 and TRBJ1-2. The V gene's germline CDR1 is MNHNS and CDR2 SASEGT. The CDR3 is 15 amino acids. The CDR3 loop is CASSTRTAFNYGYTF.

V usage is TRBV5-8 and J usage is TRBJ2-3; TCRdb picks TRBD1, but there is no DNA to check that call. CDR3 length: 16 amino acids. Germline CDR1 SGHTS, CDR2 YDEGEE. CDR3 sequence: CASSLLTSFRGDTQYF.

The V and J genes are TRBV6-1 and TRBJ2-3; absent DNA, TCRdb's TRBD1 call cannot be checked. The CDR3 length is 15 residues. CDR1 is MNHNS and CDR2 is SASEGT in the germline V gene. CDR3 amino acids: CASTSGGEGTDTQYF.

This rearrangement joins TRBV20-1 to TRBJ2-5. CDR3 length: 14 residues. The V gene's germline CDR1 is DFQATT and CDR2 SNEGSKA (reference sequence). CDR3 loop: CSAREWQTQETQYF.

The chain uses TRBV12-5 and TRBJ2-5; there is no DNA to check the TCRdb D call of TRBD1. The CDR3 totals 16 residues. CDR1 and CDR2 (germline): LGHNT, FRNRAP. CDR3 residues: CASGSPSGTGVGTQYF. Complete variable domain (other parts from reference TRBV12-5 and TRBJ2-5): DARVTQTPRHKVTEMGQEVTMRCQPILGHNTVFWYRQTMMQGLELLAYFRNRAPLDDSGMPKDRFSAEMPDATLATLKIQPSEPRDSAVYFCASGSPSGTGVGTQYFGPGTRLLVL.

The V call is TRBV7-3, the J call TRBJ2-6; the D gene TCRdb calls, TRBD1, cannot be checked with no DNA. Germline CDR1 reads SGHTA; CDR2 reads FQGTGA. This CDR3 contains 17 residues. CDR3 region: CASSFDSVTSGANVLTF.